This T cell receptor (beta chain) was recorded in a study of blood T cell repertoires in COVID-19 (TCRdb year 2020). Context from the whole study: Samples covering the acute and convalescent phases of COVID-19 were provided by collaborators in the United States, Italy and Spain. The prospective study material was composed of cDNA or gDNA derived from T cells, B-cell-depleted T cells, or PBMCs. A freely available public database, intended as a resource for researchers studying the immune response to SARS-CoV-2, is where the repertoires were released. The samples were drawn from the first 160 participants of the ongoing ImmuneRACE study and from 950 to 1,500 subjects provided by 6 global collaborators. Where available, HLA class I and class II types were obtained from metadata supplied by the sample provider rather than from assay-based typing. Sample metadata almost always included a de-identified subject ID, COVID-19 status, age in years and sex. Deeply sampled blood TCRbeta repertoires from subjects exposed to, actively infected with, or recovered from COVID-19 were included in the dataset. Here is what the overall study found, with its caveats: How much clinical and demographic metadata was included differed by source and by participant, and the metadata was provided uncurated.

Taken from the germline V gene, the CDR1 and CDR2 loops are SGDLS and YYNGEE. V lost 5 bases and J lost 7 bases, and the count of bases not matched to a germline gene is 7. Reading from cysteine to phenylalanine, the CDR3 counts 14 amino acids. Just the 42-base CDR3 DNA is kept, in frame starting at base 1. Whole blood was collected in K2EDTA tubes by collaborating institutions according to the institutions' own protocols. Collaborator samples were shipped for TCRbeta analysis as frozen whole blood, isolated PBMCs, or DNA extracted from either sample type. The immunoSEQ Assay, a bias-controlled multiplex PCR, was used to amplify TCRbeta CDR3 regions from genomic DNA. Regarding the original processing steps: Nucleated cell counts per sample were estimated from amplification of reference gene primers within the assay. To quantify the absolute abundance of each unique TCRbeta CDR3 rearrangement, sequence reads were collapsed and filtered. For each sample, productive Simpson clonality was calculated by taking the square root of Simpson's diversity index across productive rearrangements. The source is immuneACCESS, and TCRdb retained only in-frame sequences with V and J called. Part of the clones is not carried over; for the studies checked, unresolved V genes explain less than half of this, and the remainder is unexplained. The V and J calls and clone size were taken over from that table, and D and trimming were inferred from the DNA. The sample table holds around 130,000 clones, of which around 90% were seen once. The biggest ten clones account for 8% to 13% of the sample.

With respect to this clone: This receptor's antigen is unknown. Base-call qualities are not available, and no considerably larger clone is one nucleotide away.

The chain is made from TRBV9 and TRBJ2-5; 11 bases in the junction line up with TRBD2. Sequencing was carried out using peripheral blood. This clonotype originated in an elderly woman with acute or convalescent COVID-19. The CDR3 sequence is CASSNSGGVGTQYF. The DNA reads TGTGCCAGCAGTAATAGCGGGGGGGTTGGGACCCAGTACTTC.